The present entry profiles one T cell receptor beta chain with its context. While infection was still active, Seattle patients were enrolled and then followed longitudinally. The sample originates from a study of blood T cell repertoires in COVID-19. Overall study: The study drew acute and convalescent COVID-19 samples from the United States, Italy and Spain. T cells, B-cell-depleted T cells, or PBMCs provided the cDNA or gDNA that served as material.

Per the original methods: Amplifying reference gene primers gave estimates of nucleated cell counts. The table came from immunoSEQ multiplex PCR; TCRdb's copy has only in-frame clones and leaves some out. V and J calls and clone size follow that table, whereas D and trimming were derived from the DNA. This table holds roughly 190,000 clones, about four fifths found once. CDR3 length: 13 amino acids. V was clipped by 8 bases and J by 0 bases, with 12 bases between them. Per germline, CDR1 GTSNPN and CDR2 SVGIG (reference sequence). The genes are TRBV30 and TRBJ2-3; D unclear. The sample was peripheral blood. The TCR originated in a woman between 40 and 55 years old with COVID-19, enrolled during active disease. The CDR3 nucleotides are TGTGCCCGGACCCGGTTCAGCACAGATACGCAGTATTTT. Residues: CARTRFSTDTQYF.